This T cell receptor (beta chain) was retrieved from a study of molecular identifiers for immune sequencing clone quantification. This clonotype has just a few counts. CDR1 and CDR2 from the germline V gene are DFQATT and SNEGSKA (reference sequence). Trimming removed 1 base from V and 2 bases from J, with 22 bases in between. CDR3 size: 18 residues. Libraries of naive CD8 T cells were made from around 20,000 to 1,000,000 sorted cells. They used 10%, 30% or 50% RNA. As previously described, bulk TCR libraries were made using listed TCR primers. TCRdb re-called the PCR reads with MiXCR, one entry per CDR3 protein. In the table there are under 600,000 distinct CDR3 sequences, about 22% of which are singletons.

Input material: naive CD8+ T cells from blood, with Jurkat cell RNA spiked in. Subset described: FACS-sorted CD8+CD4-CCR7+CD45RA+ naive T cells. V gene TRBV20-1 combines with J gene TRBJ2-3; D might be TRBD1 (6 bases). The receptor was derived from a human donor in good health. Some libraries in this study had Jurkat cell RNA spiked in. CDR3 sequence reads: CSARGGGLGRWDTDTQYF. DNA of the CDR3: TGCAGTGCTAGAGGTGGGGGCCTCGGGCGTTGGGACACAGATACGCAGTATTTT.